This T cell receptor (beta chain) emerged from a study of human T cells and chemical hapten exposure. Germline values: CDR1 SGDLS, CDR2 YYNGEE. The CDR3 loop spans 16 amino acids. V shed 3 bases, J shed 3 bases, and the junction held 7 bases outside the gene matches. The time point here: patch test 3, about 24 weeks after DPC sensitization. Treatment meaning: therapeutic diphenylcyclopropenone sensitization with weekly scalp DPC. MiXCR, applied by TCRdb to the RACE reads, yields one record per CDR3 protein. Of 150,000 to 200,000 distinct CDR3 sequences in the sample, around a quarter were seen once. The origin of this receptor is a woman under 30 with alopecia areata. Some clones in this sample may be carry-over from other donors' samples. Material: whole blood, obtained in connection with sensitization to the hapten diphenylcyclopropenone (DPC). The V gene is TRBV9, the J gene TRBJ2-3; 10 nucleotides line up with TRBD1. The CDR3 DNA is TGTGCCAGCAGCGCGGGGGACAGGGGCCGAACAGATACGCAGTATTTT. Protein product: CASSAGDRGRTDTQYF.